This is a list of T cell receptor beta chains from one sample in a study of T cells in Graves' hyperthyroidism and ophthalmopathy. MiXCR, run by TCRdb on the multiplex PCR reads, gives a single entry per CDR3 protein. The data hold 93,000 or so distinct CDR3 sequences, with over 45% observed a single time. Sequencing was done on a sample of blood. The source of these receptors is a man aged 40-49 years with Graves' hyperthyroidism. Each CDR3 is given with its conserved first and last residue. D genes are given only for firm matches. Clone sizes are given selectively: once, few, many, or a class where the clone is expanded.

V: TRBV6-2/TRBV6-3
D: .
J: TRBJ2-7
size: many
CDR3: CASSFRPGPSEQYF
DNA: TGTGCCAGCAGTTTTAGACCAGGGCCTTCCGAGCAGTACTTC

V: TRBV14
D: TRBD1
J: TRBJ2-7
size: once
CDR3: CASSQDVRTGGFYEQYF
DNA: TGTGCCAGCAGCCAAGACGTTAGGACAGGGGGCTTCTACGAGCAGTACTTC

V: TRBV29-1
D: TRBD2
J: TRBJ2-7
size: .
CDR3: CSVVGGSLYEQYF
DNA: TGCAGCGTTGTGGGCGGGAGTCTGTACGAGCAGTACTTC

V: TRBV7-2
D: TRBD1
J: TRBJ2-2
size: .
CDR3: CASSYSGGLFF
DNA: TGTGCCAGCAGTTACTCAGGGGGGCTGTTTTTT

V: TRBV28
D: .
J: TRBJ1-3
size: few
CDR3: CASRSTVRSGNTIYF
DNA: TGTGCCAGCAGATCGACAGTACGCTCTGGAAACACCATATATTTT

V: TRBV29-1
D: TRBD1
J: TRBJ2-7
size: .
CDR3: CSVTGGREQYF
DNA: TGCAGCGTGACAGGGGGGAGGGAGCAGTACTTC

V: TRBV7-9
D: TRBD2
J: TRBJ2-1
size: .
CDR3: CASSLGLAGARGEQFF
DNA: TGTGCCAGCAGCTTGGGATTAGCGGGAGCAAGGGGTGAGCAGTTCTTC

V: TRBV2
D: TRBD1
J: TRBJ2-5
size: many
CDR3: CASRDRTGEETQYF
DNA: TGTGCCAGCAGGGACAGGACAGGGGAAGAGACCCAGTACTTC

V: TRBV3-1
D: .
J: TRBJ2-3
size: many
CDR3: CASSQRGATDTQYF
DNA: TGTGCCAGCAGCCAACGTGGGGCCACAGATACGCAGTATTTT

V: TRBV5-1
D: TRBD2
J: TRBJ2-1
size: many
CDR3: CASSPTSGISNEQFF
DNA: TGCGCCAGCAGCCCGACTAGCGGGATTAGCAATGAGCAGTTCTTC

V: TRBV4-2
D: .
J: TRBJ1-2
size: many
CDR3: CASSQEIFETIGYTF
DNA: TGTGCCAGCAGCCAAGAAATTTTCGAGACAATCGGCTACACCTTC

V: TRBV2
D: TRBD1
J: TRBJ2-3
size: .
CDR3: CASGTGDTQYF
DNA: TGTGCCAGTGGGACAGGGGATACGCAGTATTTT

V: TRBV2
D: .
J: TRBJ2-3
size: once
CDR3: CASTLRGTDTQYF
DNA: TGTGCCAGCACATTACGGGGGACAGATACGCAGTATTTT

V: TRBV4-1
D: .
J: TRBJ2-3
size: many
CDR3: CASSQGISTDTQYF
DNA: TGCGCCAGCAGCCAAGGGATTAGCACAGATACGCAGTATTTT

V: TRBV12-3/TRBV12-4
D: .
J: TRBJ1-1
size: .
CDR3: CASSGGRGAGEACF
DNA: TGTGCCAGCAGTGGGGGACGAGGGGCCGGGGAAGCTTGCTTT

V: TRBV20-1
D: .
J: TRBJ2-2
size: .
CDR3: CSAPNGDLFF
DNA: TGCAGTGCTCCTAACGGGGATCTGTTTTTT

V: TRBV7-9
D: .
J: TRBJ2-1
size: .
CDR3: CASSLAGGNKEQFF
DNA: TGTGCCAGCAGCTTGGCGGGCGGGAACAAGGAGCAGTTCTTC

V: TRBV7-9
D: TRBD2
J: TRBJ2-7
size: .
CDR3: CASSGSTGTSNEQYF
DNA: TGTGCCAGCAGCGGGAGTACGGGGACTAGCAACGAGCAGTACTTC

V: TRBV12-3/TRBV12-4
D: .
J: TRBJ2-2
size: many
CDR3: CASSLVGDTGELFF
DNA: TGTGCCAGCAGTTTAGTGGGAGACACCGGGGAGCTGTTTTTT

V: TRBV3-1
D: TRBD2
J: TRBJ2-7
size: few
CDR3: CASSGSSHEQYF
DNA: TGTGCCAGTAGCGGGAGCTCCCACGAGCAGTACTTC

V: TRBV24-1
D: .
J: TRBJ2-5
size: many
CDR3: CATSDLRTDQETQYF
DNA: TGTGCCACCAGTGATTTAAGGACGGACCAAGAGACCCAGTACTTC

V: TRBV7-9
D: .
J: TRBJ2-5
size: .
CDR3: CVSSLARTRGETQYF
DNA: TGTGTCAGCAGCTTAGCGAGGACCAGGGGAGAGACCCAGTACTTC

V: TRBV20-1
D: .
J: TRBJ1-4
size: .
CDR3: CSAREGGDKKLFF
DNA: TGCAGTGCTAGGGAGGGGGGGGATAAAAAACTGTTTTTT

V: TRBV7-2
D: .
J: TRBJ2-5
size: .
CDR3: CASSSSLGLQPQYF
DNA: TGTGCCAGCAGCAGCTCCCTTGGGTTACAGCCCCAGTACTTC

V: TRBV15
D: TRBD1
J: TRBJ2-7
size: many
CDR3: CATSRDRDSYEQYF
DNA: TGTGCCACCAGCAGGGACAGGGATTCCTACGAGCAGTACTTC

V: TRBV12-3/TRBV12-4
D: TRBD2
J: TRBJ2-3
size: many
CDR3: CASSLGGNRDTQYF
DNA: TGTGCCAGCAGTTTGGGGGGGAATCGAGATACGCAGTATTTT

V: TRBV12-3/TRBV12-4
D: .
J: TRBJ2-1
size: many
CDR3: CASSPSEASEQFF
DNA: TGTGCCAGCAGTCCGTCAGAGGCGAGTGAGCAGTTCTTC

V: TRBV15
D: .
J: TRBJ2-7
size: .
CDR3: CATSRGARSPEDEQYF
DNA: TGTGCCACCAGCAGGGGGGCCCGGTCCCCAGAGGATGAGCAGTACTTC

V: TRBV5-6
D: TRBD1
J: TRBJ2-7
size: many
CDR3: CASSSPRTGDEQYF
DNA: TGTGCCAGCAGCTCCCCGAGGACAGGGGACGAGCAGTACTTC

V: TRBV20-1
D: TRBD2
J: TRBJ2-7
size: .
CDR3: CSARQRYSGWNSYEQYF
DNA: TGCAGTGCTAGACAGCGGTATAGCGGGTGGAACTCCTACGAGCAGTACTTC

V: TRBV2
D: TRBD1
J: TRBJ1-1
size: .
CDR3: CASSPGTGPNIEAFF
DNA: TGTGCCAGCAGTCCCGGGACAGGGCCGAACATCGAAGCTTTCTTT

V: TRBV2
D: TRBD2
J: TRBJ2-3
size: .
CDR3: CASTLLGTSGTHEQYF
DNA: TGTGCCAGCACCCTCCTGGGGACTAGCGGGACCCATGAGCAGTATTTT

V: TRBV12-3/TRBV12-4
D: .
J: TRBJ2-2
size: once
CDR3: CASSLDHTGELFF
DNA: TGTGCCAGCAGTTTAGACCACACCGGGGAGCTGTTTTTT

V: TRBV10-3
D: TRBD1
J: TRBJ2-5
size: .
CDR3: CAISEGTGGETQYF
DNA: TGTGCCATCAGTGAAGGGACAGGGGGAGAGACCCAGTACTTC

V: TRBV7-3
D: TRBD2
J: TRBJ2-2
size: many
CDR3: CASSLGLATGELFF
DNA: TGTGCCAGCAGCTTAGGACTAGCTACCGGGGAGCTGTTTTTT

V: TRBV29-1
D: .
J: TRBJ1-2
size: .
CDR3: CSVDFGREGYTF
DNA: TGCAGCGTTGATTTCGGCAGGGAGGGCTACACCTTC

V: TRBV9
D: TRBD1
J: TRBJ2-1
size: .
CDR3: CASRKEGTGGTYNEQFF
DNA: TGTGCCAGCAGGAAAGAAGGGACAGGGGGAACCTACAATGAGCAGTTCTTC

V: TRBV5-1
D: TRBD1
J: TRBJ2-2
size: many
CDR3: CASSLGLQGARTGELFF
DNA: TGCGCCAGCAGCTTGGGGTTACAGGGGGCTCGGACCGGGGAGCTGTTTTTT

V: TRBV18
D: .
J: TRBJ2-1
size: .
CDR3: CASPPLAPANEQFF
DNA: TGTGCCAGCCCACCGCTTGCCCCTGCCAATGAGCAGTTCTTC

V: TRBV19
D: .
J: TRBJ2-7
size: many
CDR3: CASATGPGEQYF
DNA: TGTGCCAGTGCTACAGGGCCCGGCGAGCAGTACTTC

V: TRBV7-9
D: .
J: TRBJ2-3
size: many
CDR3: CASSQDGSTDTQYF
DNA: TGTGCCAGCAGCCAGGACGGGAGCACAGATACGCAGTATTTT

V: TRBV20-1
D: .
J: TRBJ1-5
size: .
CDR3: CSARETGVGSNQPQHF
DNA: TGCAGTGCTAGGGAGACCGGCGTAGGTAGCAATCAGCCCCAGCATTTT

V: TRBV7-7
D: TRBD2
J: TRBJ2-1
size: once
CDR3: CGSSLTSGNNEQFF
DNA: TGTGGTAGCAGCTTAACTAGCGGGAACAATGAGCAGTTCTTC

V: TRBV6-6
D: TRBD1
J: TRBJ1-5
size: many
CDR3: CASSQKTGGQPQHF
DNA: TGTGCCAGCAGTCAAAAGACAGGGGGTCAGCCCCAGCATTTT

V: TRBV10-1
D: TRBD1
J: TRBJ2-2
size: .
CDR3: CASPPPTGGNTGELFF
DNA: TGCGCCAGCCCCCCCCCGACAGGGGGTAACACCGGGGAGCTGTTTTTT

V: TRBV6-6
D: .
J: TRBJ1-2
size: many
CDR3: CASSYSRDGYTF
DNA: TGTGCCAGCAGTTATAGTAGAGATGGCTACACCTTC

V: TRBV6-1
D: TRBD2
J: TRBJ2-5
size: few
CDR3: CASTGRGKGVETQYF
DNA: TGTGCCAGCACTGGGCGGGGGAAAGGTGTGGAGACCCAGTACTTC

V: TRBV5-1
D: .
J: TRBJ2-3
size: .
CDR3: CASSPGHVSTDTQYF
DNA: TGCGCCAGCAGCCCAGGACACGTTAGCACAGATACGCAGTATTTT

V: TRBV28
D: .
J: TRBJ1-1
size: .
CDR3: CASRLVGGRRNTEAFF
DNA: TGTGCCAGCAGGTTGGTGGGGGGCAGGAGGAACACTGAAGCTTTCTTT

V: TRBV7-2
D: TRBD1
J: TRBJ2-7
size: .
CDR3: CTSSFGTGGARSYEQYF
DNA: TGTACCAGCAGCTTTGGGACAGGGGGCGCCCGGTCCTACGAGCAGTACTTC

V: TRBV19
D: TRBD1
J: TRBJ2-2
size: many
CDR3: CASRLDRATGELFF
DNA: TGTGCCAGTAGGCTGGACAGGGCCACCGGGGAGCTGTTTTTT

V: TRBV27
D: TRBD1
J: TRBJ2-1
size: many
CDR3: CASGDRSNEQFF
DNA: TGTGCCAGCGGGGACAGGTCCAATGAGCAGTTCTTC

V: TRBV7-8
D: TRBD1
J: TRBJ2-5
size: few
CDR3: CASSSRQGGEETQYF
DNA: TGTGCCAGCAGCTCCCGACAGGGGGGAGAAGAGACCCAGTACTTC

V: TRBV2
D: .
J: TRBJ2-7
size: many
CDR3: CASSAQGGSYEQYF
DNA: TGTGCCAGCAGTGCACAAGGGGGTAGCTACGAGCAGTACTTC